This T cell receptor beta chain comes out of a study of blood T cell repertoires in COVID-19. Assay used: immunoSEQ multiplex PCR; TCRdb lists only in-frame clones, some missing. The table includes 220,000 or so clones, around 88% detected once. There are 17 residues in the CDR3. Germline assignment: CDR1 MNHEY and CDR2 SMNVEV (reference sequence). V dropped 8 bases and J dropped 3; count of bases not matched to a gene: 8. The chain uses TRBV27 and TRBJ2-2, with 14 bases lining up with TRBD2. Specimen: PBMCs or T cells enriched from blood (not recorded which). The source of this sequence is a woman aged 50 to 60 with acute COVID-19. CDR3: CASCGLAGGYYTGELFF. CDR3 coding DNA: TGTGCCAGCTGCGGACTAGCGGGAGGCTATTACACCGGGGAGCTGTTTTTT.